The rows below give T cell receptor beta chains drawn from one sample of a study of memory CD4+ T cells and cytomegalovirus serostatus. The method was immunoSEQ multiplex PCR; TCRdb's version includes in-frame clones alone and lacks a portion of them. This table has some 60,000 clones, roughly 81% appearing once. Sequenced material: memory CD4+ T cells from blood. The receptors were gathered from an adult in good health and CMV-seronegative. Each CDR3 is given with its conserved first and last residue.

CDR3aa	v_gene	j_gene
CASGSGSNTEAFF	TRBV6-5	TRBJ1-1
CASSALSSRADTQYF	TRBV6-4	TRBJ2-3
CASSPQGRSGNTIYF	TRBV18	TRBJ1-3
CASSVSAAYAYEQYF	TRBV9	TRBJ2-7
CASSSEGASYNEQFF	TRBV5-1	TRBJ2-1
CAWSGYRNEQYF	TRBV30	TRBJ2-7
CASSLSRGQNYGYTF	TRBV5-5	TRBJ1-2
CASSSGAGPYEQYF	TRBV7-8	TRBJ2-7
CASSRQGGNQPQHF	TRBV19	TRBJ1-5
CASSSGLAGARFETQYF	TRBV7-9	TRBJ2-5
CASSPRTGGGNSPLHF	TRBV25-1	TRBJ1-6
CASSRVAANSPLHF	TRBV28	TRBJ1-6
CASSLSGGLSYEQYF	TRBV11-1	TRBJ2-7
CASRKGSYNEQFF	TRBV4-2	TRBJ2-1
CAWSVQGAAYRGYTF	TRBV30	TRBJ1-2
CASSSSGAHNEKLFF	TRBV5-4	TRBJ1-4
CASAGDTDTQYF	TRBV6-1	TRBJ2-3
CASSTPTGENRGSQPQHF	TRBV2	TRBJ1-5
CASSLGQGQVGGANVLTF	TRBV27	TRBJ2-6
CASSLATSSSSSYNEQFF	TRBV25-1	TRBJ2-1
CASSERWGGSYEQYF	TRBV25-1	TRBJ2-7
CAWSVWAGRLGNEQFF	TRBV30	TRBJ2-1
CASSPKTDRGSEPQHF	TRBV7-2	TRBJ1-5
CASSQVLAGGNWQSKEFF	TRBV4-1	TRBJ2-1
CASSFDVQTGELFF	TRBV5-4	TRBJ2-2
CAWSVPPLSSGNTIYF	TRBV30	TRBJ1-3
CASSLFQRDSEQFF	TRBV5-1	TRBJ2-1
CAISEERPGGQPQHF	TRBV10-3	TRBJ1-5